This TCR beta chain was identified in a study of blood T cell repertoires in COVID-19. The V gene lost 2 bases and the J gene lost 2 bases, with 20 bases spanning the gap. This CDR3 is 18 amino acids long. Germline V CDR1 and CDR2: SGHVS, FNYEAQ. This table comes from immunoSEQ multiplex PCR, and its TCRdb copy is limited to in-frame clones, with some not included. The sample lists around 150,000 clones; around 80% were seen once. The sample was peripheral blood. The clonotype was recovered from a woman of 80 years or more with acute or convalescent COVID-19. V and J are TRBV7-6 and TRBJ2-3; D not certain. The CDR3 loop is CASSLLAPRLRSTDTQYF. In DNA, the CDR3 is TGTGCCAGCAGCTTACTGGCGCCGCGGTTAAGATCCACAGATACGCAGTATTTT.